The rows below give T cell receptor beta chains drawn from one sample of a study of CD8 T cells in ankylosing spondylitis. One entry per CDR3 protein results from TCRdb running MiXCR on the 5' RACE reads. The table lists approximately 400,000 distinct CDR3 sequences, 15% to 20% of them singletons. The sequencing input was blood, either unsorted or a sorted T cell fraction (not recorded which). Receptors originate from a male donor with ankylosing spondylitis. Both conserved end residues are part of each CDR3. The D gene is left open where the match is weak. The size entry is marked missing in some rows and otherwise reads once, few, many or a size class.

size,J,D,V,DNA,CDR3
NA,TRBJ1-3,NA,TRBV12-3/TRBV12-4,TGTGCCAGCAGCCGGGCAGGGGTGGGAAACACCATATATTTT,CASSRAGVGNTIYF
many,TRBJ2-5,TRBD1,TRBV5-1,TGCGCCAGCAGCACCCGTGGACAGGTCCAAACCCAAGAGACCCAGTACTTC,CASSTRGQVQTQETQYF
many,TRBJ2-4,NA,TRBV3-1,TGTGCCAGCAGCCTCGGGGACATTCAGTACTTC,CASSLGDIQYF
few,TRBJ2-1,NA,TRBV28,TGTGCCAGCAGAGATATAGCTAGATCCTACAATGAGCAGTTCTTC,CASRDIARSYNEQFF
few,TRBJ2-1,NA,TRBV20-1,TGCAGTGCTGGCGACCAGCTCCACAATGAGCAGTTCTTC,CSAGDQLHNEQFF
NA,TRBJ1-1,NA,TRBV11-2,TGTGCCAGCAGCCAAAGGGTGGACACTGAAGCTTTCTTT,CASSQRVDTEAFF
NA,TRBJ2-1,NA,TRBV20-1,TGCAGTGCTAGAGGGACCTGGGAAGAGCAGTTCTTC,CSARGTWEEQFF
few,TRBJ1-1,NA,TRBV7-9,TGTGCCAGCAGCCCAGGGACAAGTCCAATATCGAACACTGAAGCTTTCTTT,CASSPGTSPISNTEAFF
few,TRBJ2-7,NA,TRBV3-1,TGTGCCAGCAGCCAAGGCAGGGACTCATACGAGCAGTACTTC,CASSQGRDSYEQYF
NA,TRBJ2-1,TRBD2,TRBV12-3/TRBV12-4,TGTGCCAGCAGTACAAGCGGGAGAAGGGACAATGAGCAGTTCTTC,CASSTSGRRDNEQFF
few,TRBJ2-1,NA,TRBV12-3/TRBV12-4,TGTGCCAGCAGTTTGCGAGCGGGCGGACCGAATGAGCAGTTCTTC,CASSLRAGGPNEQFF
NA,TRBJ2-3,NA,TRBV12-3/TRBV12-4,TGTGCCAGCAGTTTTGGGTCTGCTCTTCCGGCGCAGTATTTT,CASSFGSALPAQYF
NA,TRBJ1-2,NA,TRBV2,TGTGCCAGCGGACACCTACCTAACTATGGCTACACCTTC,CASGHLPNYGYTF
NA,TRBJ1-1,NA,TRBV7-2,TGTGCCAGCAGCCCCTTTGGGGGCCCTATGAACACTGAAGCTTTCTTT,CASSPFGGPMNTEAFF
NA,TRBJ2-7,TRBD1,TRBV20-1,TGCAGTGCTAGGACAGGGGGGGGCGAGCAGTACTTC,CSARTGGGEQYF
NA,TRBJ2-4,NA,TRBV2,TGTGCCAGCAGTGAAACTTGGGCCAAAAACATTCAGTACTTC,CASSETWAKNIQYF
few,TRBJ2-5,TRBD1,TRBV12-3/TRBV12-4,TGTGCCAGCAGTCCCCCGGGACAGGGCGAGGAGACCCAGTACTTC,CASSPPGQGEETQYF
few,TRBJ2-7,TRBD1,TRBV20-1,TGCAGTGGAGGGACCATGGGACAGAACTACGAGCAGTACTTC,CSGGTMGQNYEQYF
NA,TRBJ1-1,TRBD1,TRBV18,TGTGCCAGCTCACCACCGCAGGGGGCAGGGGTCTCGGAAGCTTTCTTT,CASSPPQGAGVSEAFF
NA,TRBJ2-1,NA,TRBV20-1,TGCAGTGCTAGGAAGGAGTGGCCCCACAATGAGCAGTTCTTC,CSARKEWPHNEQFF
few,TRBJ2-1,TRBD2,TRBV7-8,TGTGCCAGCAGCTCTCCTAGGACTAGCGGCCTAGGGAATGAGCAGTTCTTC,CASSSPRTSGLGNEQFF
few,TRBJ2-7,NA,TRBV29-1,TGCAGCGTCATAACTGGATACTACGAGCAGTACTTC,CSVITGYYEQYF
NA,TRBJ1-2,NA,TRBV10-3,TGTGCCATCAGTGAGTCGGCAGACTATGGCTACACCTTC,CAISESADYGYTF
few,TRBJ1-1,NA,TRBV6-5,TGTGCCAGCAGTTACAGAGGACTAAGTGGGACTGAAGCTTTCTTT,CASSYRGLSGTEAFF
few,TRBJ2-3,NA,TRBV5-8,TGTGCCAGCAGCTCCATACGCGGGCTGGATACGCAGTATTTT,CASSSIRGLDTQYF
NA,TRBJ1-1,TRBD1,TRBV20-1,TGCAGTGCAACGGACAGGGTAGGTGAAGCTTTCTTT,CSATDRVGEAFF
NA,TRBJ2-7,TRBD1,TRBV20-1,TGCAGTGCCCCTGGGACAGCGAGCTCCTACGAGCAGTACTTC,CSAPGTASSYEQYF
once,TRBJ2-1,TRBD2,TRBV11-2,TGTGCCAGCGCTGGATATGGACTAGCGGGACCCCAAAGGAGTGAGCAGTTCTTC,CASAGYGLAGPQRSEQFF
few,TRBJ1-4,NA,TRBV20-1,TGCAGTGCTACGGACAGACCTAATGAAAAACTGTTTTTT,CSATDRPNEKLFF
few,TRBJ1-6,TRBD1,TRBV20-1,TGCAGTGCTAGAGCCCCCGGGACAGTCCAATCACCCCTCCACTTT,CSARAPGTVQSPLHF